This T cell receptor beta chain is from a study of T cells after yellow fever vaccination. As concerns this clonotype: Its antigen remains unknown.

Researchers made TCR cDNA using 5'RACE template switching, and this step added a universal primer site and UMIs. TCRdb re-derived calls from the 5' RACE reads in MiXCR, one entry per CDR3 protein. This table has some 320,000 distinct CDR3 sequences, 4.1% appearing once. The CDR3 length is 14 residues. The V end was cut by 2 bases, the J end by 7 bases, with 12 bases between. Germline-derived CDR1 and CDR2 are SGHTA and FQGNSA. General study findings and limits: Overall, a small share of clonotypes was seen in both CD4 and CD8 compartments. The secondary response was weaker but peaked faster, day 5 versus 15. Booster sampling recovered most clones from primary vaccination (less than 97% CD4, over 75% CD8).

This rearrangement joins TRBV7-2 to TRBJ2-1; no firm D call. Here the sequenced sample was PBMCs, taken 5 days after the yellow fever booster vaccination. The receptor was isolated from a man between 18 and 35 years old who received the YFV17D yellow fever vaccine. The CDR3 DNA reads TGTGCCAGCAGCTTAATCAGCCTAACTAATGAGCAGTTCTTC. As protein: CASSLISLTNEQFF.